Given below is one TCR beta chain in context. The target of this receptor is not known. No per-base quality is available; no much larger clone lies one base away. The data are from a study of CD8+ T cells in alopecia areata (dated by TCRdb to 2016 to 2018). Regarding the complete study: Treated patients were enrolled in an open-label pilot trial of oral tofacitinib, 5 to 10 mg twice daily, for moderate-to-severe alopecia areata. Tofacitinib was given for 6 to 18 months, followed by 6 months of follow-up off drug to assess delayed response and recurrence. The study used high-throughput TCRbeta sequencing to examine T cell clonal expansion in alopecia areata, in both the C3H/HeJ mouse model and human patients. In humans, TCRbeta sequencing was performed on scalp tissue and on sorted CD4+ and CD8+ peripheral blood T cells from healthy controls and from patients with patchy or totalis/universalis alopecia areata. Biopsies were taken from tofacitinib-treated patients at baseline and at 4 and 24 weeks of treatment, and a later scalp biopsy was taken in several of the tofacitinib-treated patients. Scalp clonality was compared among normal scalp (n=4), patchy alopecia areata scalp (n=8), and alopecia totalis/universalis scalp (n=8). RNA was obtained with the PAXgene miRNA kit for fixed scalp, the miRNeasy kit for PBMCs, and the RNeasy kit for mouse skin. Amplification of TCRbeta CDR3 regions was done by immunoSEQ multiplex PCR using 35 Vbeta forward primers and 13 Jbeta reverse primers.

The investigation overall reported the following: Resident alphabeta T cells in normal human skin are also sequenced, complicating scalp TCR repertoire analysis, unlike mouse skin dominated by gammadelta T cells. Lesional scalp, especially in alopecia totalis/universalis, showed higher clonality and more expanded CD8+ clones than normal scalp, suggesting antigenic drive. Shared TCR sequences between patients were less evident than in mice, which may be partly attributable to HLA diversity in the patient population.

The CDR3, from cysteine to phenylalanine, totals 10 residues. The read is trimmed to its CDR3 DNA, 30 bases read in frame from base 1. Explained via the paper, the time point label denotes: baseline before oral tofacitinib. Peripheral blood and lesional scalp punch biopsies were obtained from patients with alopecia areata. PBMCs were isolated by density centrifugation and stained for CD3, CD4 and CD8, after which CD4+ and CD8+ T cells were sorted on a FACSAria. To prepare the library, the immunoSEQ multiplex PCR assay was applied. For TCR sequencing, RNA was extracted from every sample and reverse transcribed into cDNA to serve as template. SuperScript III was used to make first-strand cDNA, primed with a 2:1 mix of oligo-dT and random hexamers. A synthetic immune receptor repertoire was used to assess amplification bias, and residual bias was removed computationally. As for the authors' bioinformatics: Raw reads were preprocessed for error removal, and CDR3 was defined according to IMGT conventions as running from the conserved cysteine to phenylalanine. Clonality was computed by normalizing Shannon entropy by log2 of the number of productive unique TCRs and subtracting the result from 1. Whether scalp clones were CD4 or CD8 was inferred by matching scalp TCRbeta sequences against CD4 and CD8 repertoires sorted from blood. This immuneACCESS table, as held by TCRdb, lists in-frame sequences with V and J called but not all clones. Of the missing ones, under half trace to an unresolved V gene in checked studies; the others have no known cause. V, J and clone size were drawn from that table, and D and trimming were deduced from the DNA. Recorded for this sample are about 180,000 clones; around 71% of them occurred a single time. The leading ten clones occupy more than 9.5% of the sample.

The chain links TRBV21-1 with TRBJ2-1. TRBV21-1 is deemed a pseudogene. Sequencing was performed on CD8+ T cells sorted from blood, taken at week 0. This clonotype was obtained from a human donor with alopecia areata. CDR3 protein: CASSKGEQFF. The base sequence is TGTGCCAGCAGCAAAGGGGAACAGTTCTTC.